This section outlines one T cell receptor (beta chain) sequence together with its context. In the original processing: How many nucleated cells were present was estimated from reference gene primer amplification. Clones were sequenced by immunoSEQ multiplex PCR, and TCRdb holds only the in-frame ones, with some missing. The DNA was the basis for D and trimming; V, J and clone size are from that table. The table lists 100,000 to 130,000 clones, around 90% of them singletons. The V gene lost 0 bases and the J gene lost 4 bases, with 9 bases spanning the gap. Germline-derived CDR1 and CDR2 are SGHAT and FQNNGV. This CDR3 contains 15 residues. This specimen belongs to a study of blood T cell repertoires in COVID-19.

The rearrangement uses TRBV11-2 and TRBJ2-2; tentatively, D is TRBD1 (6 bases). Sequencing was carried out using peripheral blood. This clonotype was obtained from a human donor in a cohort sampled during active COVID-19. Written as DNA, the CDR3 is TGTGCCAGCAGCTTAGAACAGGGAATCACCGGGGAGCTGTTTTTT. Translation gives CASSLEQGITGELFF. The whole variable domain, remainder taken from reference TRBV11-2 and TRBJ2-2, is EAGVAQSPRYKIIEKRQSVAFWCNPISGHATLYWYQQILGQGPKLLIQFQNNGVVDDSQLPKDRFSAERLKGVDSTLKIQPAKLEDSAVYLCASSLEQGITGELFFGEGSRLTVL.